The rows below give T cell receptor beta chains drawn from one sample of a study of PD-1 blockade in classical Hodgkin lymphoma. The table came from immunoSEQ multiplex PCR; TCRdb's copy has only in-frame clones and leaves some out. Of approximately 58,000 clones listed, roughly 90% are singletons. The sequencing used peripheral blood mononuclear cells (PBMCs), collected before the second cycle of nivolumab. The receptors come from a human donor with classical Hodgkin lymphoma. CDR3s include the opening cysteine and the closing phenylalanine or tryptophan. The order of the fields is CDR3 protein, CDR3 DNA, clone size, D gene, J gene, V gene. The D gene is left open where the match is weak. Rows give clone size only sometimes, using once, few, many, or a class for an expanded clone.

CASSLTQRETGELFF TGTGCCAGTAGTCTCACCCAAAGAGAGACCGGGGAGCTGTTTTTT - - TRBJ2-2 TRBV19
CASSPDGTGNNIQYF TGTGCCAGCAGTCCAGACGGGACAGGGAATAACATTCAGTACTTC - TRBD1 TRBJ2-4 TRBV27
CASSVEIGPRGVYEQYF TGTGCCAGCAGCGTAGAGATAGGTCCTAGAGGGGTCTACGAGCAGTACTTC - - TRBJ2-7 TRBV9
CASSLGLAGELFF TGTGCCAGCAGCTTGGGACTAGCCGGGGAGCTGTTTTTT - - TRBJ2-2 TRBV5-4
CSVEDGELYETQYF TGCAGCGTTGAAGATGGGGAATTGTATGAGACCCAGTACTTC - - TRBJ2-5 TRBV29-1
CASSYQGPLGNYGYTF TGTGCCAGCAGTTACCAGGGGCCCCTGGGGAACTATGGCTACACCTTC - - TRBJ1-2 TRBV6-5
CASSLGRGAEKLFF TGTGCCAGCAGTTTAGGGAGGGGTGCTGAAAAACTGTTTTTT once - TRBJ1-4 TRBV27
CASSLTGLTNYEQYF TGTGCCAGCAGCTTAACGGGTTTAACCAACTACGAGCAGTACTTC - - TRBJ2-7 TRBV7-9
CASSPRGREGYGYTF TGTGCCAGCTCACCACGGGGGAGGGAAGGCTATGGCTACACCTTC - - TRBJ1-2 TRBV18
CSVRQTLNYGYTF TGCAGCGTTCGACAGACACTTAACTATGGCTACACCTTC - - TRBJ1-2 TRBV29-1